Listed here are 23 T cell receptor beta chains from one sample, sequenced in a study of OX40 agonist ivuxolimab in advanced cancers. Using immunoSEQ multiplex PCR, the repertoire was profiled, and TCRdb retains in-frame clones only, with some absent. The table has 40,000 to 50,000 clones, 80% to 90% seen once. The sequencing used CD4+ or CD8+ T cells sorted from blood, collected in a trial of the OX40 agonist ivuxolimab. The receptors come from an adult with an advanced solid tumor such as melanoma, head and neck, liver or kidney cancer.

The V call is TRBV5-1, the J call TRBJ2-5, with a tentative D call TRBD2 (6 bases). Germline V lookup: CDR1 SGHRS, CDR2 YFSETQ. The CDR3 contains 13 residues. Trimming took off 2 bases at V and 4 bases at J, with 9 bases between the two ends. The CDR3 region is CASSLQEGETQYF. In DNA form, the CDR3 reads TGCGCCAGCAGCTTACAGGAGGGAGAGACCCAGTACTTC.

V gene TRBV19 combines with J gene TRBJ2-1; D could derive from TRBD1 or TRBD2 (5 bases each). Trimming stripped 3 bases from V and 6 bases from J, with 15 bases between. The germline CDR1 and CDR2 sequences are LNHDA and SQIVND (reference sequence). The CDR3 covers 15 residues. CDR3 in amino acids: CASSITPGRFNEQFF. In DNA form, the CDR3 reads TGTGCCAGTAGTATCACCCCGGGACGGTTCAATGAGCAGTTCTTC.

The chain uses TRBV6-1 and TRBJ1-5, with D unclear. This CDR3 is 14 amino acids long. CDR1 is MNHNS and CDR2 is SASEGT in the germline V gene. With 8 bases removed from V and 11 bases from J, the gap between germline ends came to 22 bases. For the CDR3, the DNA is TGTGCCAGCGGTCTTTTCGGAGGCTTACAGTCCCAGCATTTT. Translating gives CASGLFGGLQSQHF.

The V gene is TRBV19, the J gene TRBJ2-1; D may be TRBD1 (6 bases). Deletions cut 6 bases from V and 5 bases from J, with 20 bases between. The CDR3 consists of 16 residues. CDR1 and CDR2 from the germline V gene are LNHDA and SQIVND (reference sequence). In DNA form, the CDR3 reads TGTGCCAGTAGCGAACCGGGACACAACCTCCACAATGAGCAGTTCTTC. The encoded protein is CASSEPGHNLHNEQFF.

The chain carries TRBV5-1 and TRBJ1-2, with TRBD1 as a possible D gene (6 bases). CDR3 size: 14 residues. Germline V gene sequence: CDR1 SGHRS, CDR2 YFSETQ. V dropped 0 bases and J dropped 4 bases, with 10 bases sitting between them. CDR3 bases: TGCGCCAGCAGCTTGGCCGGGGACACCTATGGCTACACCTTC. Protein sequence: CASSLAGDTYGYTF.

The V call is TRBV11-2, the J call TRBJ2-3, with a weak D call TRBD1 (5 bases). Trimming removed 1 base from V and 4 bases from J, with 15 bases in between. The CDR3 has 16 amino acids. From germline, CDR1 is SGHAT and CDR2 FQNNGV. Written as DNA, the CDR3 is TGTGCCAGCAGCTTAGTCCTGGGTTTAGGGGCAGATACGCAGTATTTT. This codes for CASSLVLGLGADTQYF.

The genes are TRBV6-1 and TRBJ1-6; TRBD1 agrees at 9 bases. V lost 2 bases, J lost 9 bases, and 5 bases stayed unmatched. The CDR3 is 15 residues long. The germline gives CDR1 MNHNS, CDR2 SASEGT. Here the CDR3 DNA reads TGTGCCAGCAGTGAACCGGGACAGGGTTCTTCACCCCTCCACTTT. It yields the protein CASSEPGQGSSPLHF.

The DNA for the CDR3 is TGTGCCAGCAGGGACCGACAGGGGGTATCCTACAATGAGCAGTTCTTC. As protein: CASRDRQGVSYNEQFF. The rearrangement joins TRBV2 to TRBJ2-1; 9 positions agree with TRBD1. CDR3 size: 16 residues. Germline CDR1 and CDR2: SNHLY and FYNNEI. J was trimmed by 1 base and V by 6 bases; bases with no gene match: 7.

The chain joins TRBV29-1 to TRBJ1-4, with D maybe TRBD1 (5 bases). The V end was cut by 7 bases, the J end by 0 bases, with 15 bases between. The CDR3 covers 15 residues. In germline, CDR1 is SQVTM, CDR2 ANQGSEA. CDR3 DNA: TGCAGCGCCTCGGCGGGGGGTCCAACTAATGAAAAACTGTTTTTT. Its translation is CSASAGGPTNEKLFF.

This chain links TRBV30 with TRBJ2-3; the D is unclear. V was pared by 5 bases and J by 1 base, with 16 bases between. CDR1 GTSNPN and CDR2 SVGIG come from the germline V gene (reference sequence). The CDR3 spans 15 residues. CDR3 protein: CAWGAGSRGTDTQYF. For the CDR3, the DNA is TGTGCCTGGGGAGCCGGATCCCGTGGCACAGATACGCAGTATTTT.

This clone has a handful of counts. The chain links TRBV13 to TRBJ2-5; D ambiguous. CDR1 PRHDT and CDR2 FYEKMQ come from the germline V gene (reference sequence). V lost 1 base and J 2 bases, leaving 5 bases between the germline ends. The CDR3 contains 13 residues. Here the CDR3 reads CASSLDRQETQYF. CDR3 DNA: TGTGCCAGCAGCTTAGACAGACAAGAGACCCAGTACTTC.

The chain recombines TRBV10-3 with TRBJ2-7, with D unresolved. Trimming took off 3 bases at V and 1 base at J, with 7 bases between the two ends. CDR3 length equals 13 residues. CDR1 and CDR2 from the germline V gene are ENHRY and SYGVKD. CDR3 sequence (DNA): TGTGCCATCAGTGACGGGCAGTCCTACGAGCAGTACTTC. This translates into CAISDGQSYEQYF.

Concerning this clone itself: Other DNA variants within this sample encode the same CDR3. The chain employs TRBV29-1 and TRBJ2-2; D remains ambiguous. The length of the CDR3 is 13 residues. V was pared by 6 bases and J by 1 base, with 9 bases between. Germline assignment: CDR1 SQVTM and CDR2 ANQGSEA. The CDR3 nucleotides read TGCAGCGTGGATCGCGGGAACACCGGGGAGCTGTTTTTT. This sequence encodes CSVDRGNTGELFF.

In nucleotides, the CDR3 is TGTGCCAGCACCTCAGACCTTCGGGGCTACACCTTC. Protein: CASTSDLRGYTF. This chain links TRBV18 with TRBJ1-2; D unclear. The CDR3 length is 12 residues. Germline V gene data show CDR1 as KGHSH and CDR2 as LQKENI. Trimming stripped 8 bases from V and 8 bases from J, with 15 bases between.

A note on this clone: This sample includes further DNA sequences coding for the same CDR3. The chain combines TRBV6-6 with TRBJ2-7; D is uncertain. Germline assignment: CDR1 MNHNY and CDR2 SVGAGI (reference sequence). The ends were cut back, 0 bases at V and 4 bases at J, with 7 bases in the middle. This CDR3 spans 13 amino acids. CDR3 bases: TGTGCCAGCAGTTACTCGAGAGGATACGAGCAGTACTTC. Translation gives CASSYSRGYEQYF.

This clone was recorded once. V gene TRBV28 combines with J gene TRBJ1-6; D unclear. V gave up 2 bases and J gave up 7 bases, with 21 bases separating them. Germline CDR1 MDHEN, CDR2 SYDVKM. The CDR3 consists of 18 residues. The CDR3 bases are TGTGCCAGCAGTTTACGCCCGGACGGCGCGCAGCCCAATTCACCCCTCCACTTT. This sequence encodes CASSLRPDGAQPNSPLHF.

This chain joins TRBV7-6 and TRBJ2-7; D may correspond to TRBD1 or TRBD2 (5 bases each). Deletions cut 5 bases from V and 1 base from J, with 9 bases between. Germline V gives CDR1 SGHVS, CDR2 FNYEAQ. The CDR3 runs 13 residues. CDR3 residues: CASSQGRSYEQYF. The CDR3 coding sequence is TGTGCCAGCAGCCAGGGACGGTCCTACGAGCAGTACTTC.

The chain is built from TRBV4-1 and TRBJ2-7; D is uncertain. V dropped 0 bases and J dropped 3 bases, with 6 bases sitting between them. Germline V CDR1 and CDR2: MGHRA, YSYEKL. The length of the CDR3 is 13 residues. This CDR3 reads CASSQDLVYEQYF. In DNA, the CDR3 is TGCGCCAGCAGCCAAGATCTAGTCTACGAGCAGTACTTC.

CDR3 sequence: CASSLAPRQNTEAFF. The CDR3, as DNA: TGCGCCAGCAGCTTGGCCCCGAGGCAGAACACTGAAGCTTTCTTT. The rearrangement links TRBV5-1 to TRBJ1-1; D gene uncertain. CDR1 SGHRS and CDR2 YFSETQ come from the germline V gene. With 0 bases removed from V and 1 base from J, the gap between germline ends came to 10 bases. The CDR3 is 15 amino acids.

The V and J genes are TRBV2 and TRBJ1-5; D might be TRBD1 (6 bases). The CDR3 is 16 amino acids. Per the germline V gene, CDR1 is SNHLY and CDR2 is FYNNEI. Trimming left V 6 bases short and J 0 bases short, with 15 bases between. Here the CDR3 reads CASRSLSGVSNQPQHF. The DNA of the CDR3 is TGTGCCAGCAGATCACTGTCAGGGGTTAGCAATCAGCCCCAGCATTTT.

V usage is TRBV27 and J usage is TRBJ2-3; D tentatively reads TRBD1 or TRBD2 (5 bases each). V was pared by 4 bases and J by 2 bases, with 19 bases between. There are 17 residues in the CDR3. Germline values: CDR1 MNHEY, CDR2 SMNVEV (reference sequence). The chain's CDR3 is CASSSLAGAAITDTQYF. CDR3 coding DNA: TGTGCCAGCAGTTCACTGGCCGGGGCGGCGATCACAGATACGCAGTATTTT.

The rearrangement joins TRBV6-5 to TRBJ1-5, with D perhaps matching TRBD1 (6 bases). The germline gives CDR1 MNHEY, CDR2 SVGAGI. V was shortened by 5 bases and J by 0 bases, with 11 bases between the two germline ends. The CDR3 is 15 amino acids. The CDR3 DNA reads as TGTGCCAGCAGTACCGGGACACTTAGCAATCAGCCCCAGCATTTT. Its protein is CASSTGTLSNQPQHF.

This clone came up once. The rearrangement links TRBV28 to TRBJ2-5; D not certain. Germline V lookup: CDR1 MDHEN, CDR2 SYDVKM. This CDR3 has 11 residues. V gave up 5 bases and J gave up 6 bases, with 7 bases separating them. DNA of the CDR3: TGTGCCAGCAGTCAATTTCAGACCCAGTACTTC. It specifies CASSQFQTQYF.